A selection of T cell receptor beta chains follows, all from one sample in a study of identical twins. TCRdb re-called the 5' RACE reads through MiXCR, storing one row per CDR3 protein. The profile shows about 520,000 distinct CDR3 sequences, around 20% of them singletons. This sample was also put to use in a study of T cells expressing NK-cell markers.

Input material: CD4+ T cells sorted from blood. The receptor source for this set is a young woman in good health. The CDR3 runs from the conserved cysteine through the conserved F or W. D genes are given only for firm matches. A row's size may be missing; if present it is once, few, many or a size class.

>TRBJ1-3|NA|NA|TRBV15
TGTGCCACCAGCACCCTTGGTCCAACCTCTGGAAACACCATATATTTT
CATSTLGPTSGNTIYF
>TRBJ1-1|NA|few|TRBV29-1
TGCAGCGTCGAAACAGGGACCTACACTGAAGCTTTCTTT
CSVETGTYTEAFF
>TRBJ2-7|TRBD2|NA|TRBV12-3/TRBV12-4
TGTGCCAGCAGTTATCTTGTACGCGGACTAGCGGGAGGGTACGAGCAGTACTTC
CASSYLVRGLAGGYEQYF
>TRBJ1-1|NA|few|TRBV20-1
TGCAGTGGAGCCGGGGGAGGCTTT
CSGAGGGF
>TRBJ2-7|TRBD1|NA|TRBV15
TGTGCCACCAGCCAGCGACAGGGGATCTACGAGCAGTACTTC
CATSQRQGIYEQYF
>TRBJ2-5|TRBD1|NA|TRBV5-1
TGCGCCAGCAGTCAGGACAGGGGTCAAGAGACCCAGTACTTC
CASSQDRGQETQYF
>TRBJ2-5|NA|NA|TRBV5-1
TGCGCCAGCAGCTTGACTAGGCCCACAGCAGAGACCCAGTACTTC
CASSLTRPTAETQYF
>TRBJ2-1|NA|many|TRBV12-3/TRBV12-4
TGTGCCAGCAGCCCGGAGTGGGAGAGCTCCTACAATGAGCAGTTCTTC
CASSPEWESSYNEQFF
>TRBJ2-1|TRBD2|NA|TRBV4-3
TGCGCCAGCAGCCAGACTAGCTACGTTGTCAATGAGCAGTTCTTC
CASSQTSYVVNEQFF
>TRBJ1-5|NA|NA|TRBV4-2
TGTGCCAGGAGCCAAAATATGGCAAGCAATCAGCCCCAGCATTTT
CARSQNMASNQPQHF
>TRBJ2-3|NA|many|TRBV7-9
TGTGCCACCTTAGACCCCAGCGGGTCTAGCACAGATACGCAGTATTTT
CATLDPSGSSTDTQYF
>TRBJ2-7|TRBD1|NA|TRBV7-8
TGTGCCAGCAGCTTCCTTGAGAAGCGAACAGGGGGCGGCTTCTACGAGCAGTACTTC
CASSFLEKRTGGGFYEQYF
>TRBJ1-5|NA|few|TRBV11-2
TGTGCCAGCAGCTTAGAGGTGGGGCCCCAGCATTTT
CASSLEVGPQHF
>TRBJ2-1|TRBD2|NA|TRBV6-1
TGTGCCAGCAGCCCGGCCGCTAGCGGGAGGAACCTTGAGCAGTTCTTC
CASSPAASGRNLEQFF
>TRBJ1-6|NA|NA|TRBV20-1
TGCAGTGCTAGTTTCGCCAGGGAGTTGTCACCCCTCCACTTT
CSASFARELSPLHF
>TRBJ2-1|TRBD2|few|TRBV5-4
TGTGCCAGCAGCTCGACTAGCTCTGGTGAGCAGTTCTTC
CASSSTSSGEQFF
>TRBJ2-7|NA|NA|TRBV7-6
TGTGCCAGCAGCTGGGGGACTGCCTACGAGCAGTACTTC
CASSWGTAYEQYF
>TRBJ2-1|TRBD2|many|TRBV4-3
TGCGCCAGCAGCCAACCCCCTAGCGGCAGCTCCTACAATGAGCAGTTCTTC
CASSQPPSGSSYNEQFF
>TRBJ2-5|NA|many|TRBV5-4
TGTGCCAGCAGCTTGATGCGCGGCCAAGAGACCCAGTACTTC
CASSLMRGQETQYF
>TRBJ2-1|NA|many|TRBV28
TGTGCCAGCAGTTTAAGTCGTGAGCAGTTCTTC
CASSLSREQFF
>TRBJ2-2|TRBD2|few|TRBV7-2
TGTGCCAGCAGCTTTCTTTTAGCGGGCACCGGGGAGCTGTTTTTT
CASSFLLAGTGELFF
>TRBJ2-1|NA|many|TRBV29-1
TGCAGCGCCCTAGCGATCAATGAGCAGTTCTTC
CSALAINEQFF
>TRBJ2-5|TRBD1|NA|TRBV19
TGTGCCAGTAGTAGGGTGACAGGGGCCGCCGAAGAGACCCAGTACTTC
CASSRVTGAAEETQYF
>TRBJ2-1|TRBD2|NA|TRBV9
TGTGCCAGCAGCGTAGAACCCGGGACTAGCGGCATCGAGCAGTTCTTC
CASSVEPGTSGIEQFF
>TRBJ2-7|TRBD2|NA|TRBV2
TGTGCCAGCATCAGAGGGGGGACTAGCGCATACGAGCAGTACTTC
CASIRGGTSAYEQYF
>TRBJ2-7|NA|few|TRBV29-1
TGCAGCGTGGGGACGGGAGAGCAGTACTTC
CSVGTGEQYF
>TRBJ2-3|NA|many|TRBV29-1
TGCAGCGTTCGACCAAACACCCCAGATACGCAGTATTTT
CSVRPNTPDTQYF
>TRBJ1-2|NA|once|TRBV29-1
TGCAGCGTTATTGTAGCTAACTATGGCTACACCTTC
CSVIVANYGYTF
>TRBJ2-6|NA|NA|TRBV7-3
TGTGCCAGCAGCTTAGGTCAGGGGCCCGGGGCCAACGTCCTGACTTTC
CASSLGQGPGANVLTF
>TRBJ2-1|TRBD1|few|TRBV20-1
TGCAGTGCTAGAGATCCGGAAAGGGGGCGAAACTCCTACAATGAGCAGTTCTTC
CSARDPERGRNSYNEQFF
>TRBJ2-7|TRBD1|NA|TRBV20-1
TGCAGTGCTTTGAAAGGGACAGGGGAATACGAGCAGTACTTC
CSALKGTGEYEQYF
>TRBJ1-1|NA|few|TRBV5-1
TGCGCCAGCAGCTCAGGGACGGGGGGCGCTGAAGCTTTCTTT
CASSSGTGGAEAFF
>TRBJ2-4|NA|NA|TRBV7-9
TGTGCCAGCAGTCACGGTGGGGGAACGGCCAAAAACATTCAGTACTTC
CASSHGGGTAKNIQYF
>TRBJ2-1|TRBD2|few|TRBV7-6
TGTGCCAGCAGCTTAGAGACCCCGGGACTAGCCCATGAGCAGTTCTTC
CASSLETPGLAHEQFF
>TRBJ2-7|TRBD2|few|TRBV20-1
TGCAGTGCTACTTCTGGACTAGCTCCTAAGGAGCAGTACTTC
CSATSGLAPKEQYF
>TRBJ2-1|NA|few|TRBV10-3
TGTGCCATCAGTGAGTCTGGGGTGTGGGATGAGCAGTTCTTC
CAISESGVWDEQFF
>TRBJ2-2|NA|few|TRBV6-5
TGTGCCAGCAGTAACCGTCGAAACTTAGGGCCCACCGGGGAGCTGTTTTTT
CASSNRRNLGPTGELFF
>TRBJ2-1|NA|many|TRBV6-5
TGTGCCAGCAGTTTCACCGGGACTTCCGGCTACAATGAGCAGTTCTTC
CASSFTGTSGYNEQFF
>TRBJ2-6|NA|few|TRBV6-1
TGTGCCAGCAGGCCCACAGGGTCTGGGGCCAACGTCCTGACTTTC
CASRPTGSGANVLTF
>TRBJ2-5|TRBD2|NA|TRBV20-1
TGCAGTGCCAAGGGTATAGCGGGAATCGAGACCCAGTACTTC
CSAKGIAGIETQYF
>TRBJ2-6|NA|NA|TRBV7-9
TGTGCCAGCAGCTTACAAGGGAGCACCTCTGGGGCCAACGTCCTGACTTTC
CASSLQGSTSGANVLTF